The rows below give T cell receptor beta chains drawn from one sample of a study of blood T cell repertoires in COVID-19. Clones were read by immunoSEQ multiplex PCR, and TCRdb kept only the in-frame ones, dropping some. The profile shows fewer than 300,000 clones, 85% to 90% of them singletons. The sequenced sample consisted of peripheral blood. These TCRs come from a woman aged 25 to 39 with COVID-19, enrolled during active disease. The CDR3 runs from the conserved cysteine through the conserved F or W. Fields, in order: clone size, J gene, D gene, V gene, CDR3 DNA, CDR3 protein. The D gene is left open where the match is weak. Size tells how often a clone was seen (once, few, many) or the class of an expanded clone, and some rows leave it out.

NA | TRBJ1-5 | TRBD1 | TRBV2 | TGTGCCAGCAGTGAGGCGGGACAGGGGCAACAGCCCCAGCATTTT | CASSEAGQGQQPQHF
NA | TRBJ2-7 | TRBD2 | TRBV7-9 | TGTGCCAGCAGCCCCGCGGGGGGAGTGGCCTACGAGCAGTACTTC | CASSPAGGVAYEQYF
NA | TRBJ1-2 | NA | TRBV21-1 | TGTGCCAGCAGCACTGGCGGGGAAAGGATAGTTAATAACTATGGCTACACCTTC | CASSTGGERIVNNYGYTF
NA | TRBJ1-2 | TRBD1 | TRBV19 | TGTGCCAGTAATCCGAGACAGGGCTATGGCTACACCTTC | CASNPRQGYGYTF
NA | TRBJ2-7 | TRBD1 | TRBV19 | TGTGCCAGTAGTCGACGGACAGGGGTGCAGTACTTC | CASSRRTGVQYF
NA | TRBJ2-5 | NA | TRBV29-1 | TGCAGCGTTTCCGGAGGGGTACCCCAAGAGACCCAGTACTTC | CSVSGGVPQETQYF
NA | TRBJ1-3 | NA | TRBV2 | TGTGCCAGCAGTACGACAGGTTACCTAAGCTCTGGAAACACCATATATTTT | CASSTTGYLSSGNTIYF
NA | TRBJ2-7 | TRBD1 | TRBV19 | TGTGCCACCGGACAGGGGACTTACGAGCAGTACTTC | CATGQGTYEQYF
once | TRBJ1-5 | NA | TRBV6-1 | TGTGCCAGCAGTGAAGGCGGAGTTAGCAATCAGCCCCAGCATTTT | CASSEGGVSNQPQHF
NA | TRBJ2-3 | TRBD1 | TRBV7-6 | TGTGCCAGCAGCTTCCGGGACAGGAAGACAGATACGCAGTATTTT | CASSFRDRKTDTQYF